This T cell receptor beta chain was recovered during a study of blood T cells in healthy people across ages. On this clonotype itself: No antigen is known for it.

A sample-barcoded 5' primer and a J-beta primer mix were used in a second PCR of roughly 6 to 12 cycles. TCRdb redid the calling of the 5' RACE reads with MiXCR, one entry per CDR3 protein. Of 550,000 to 600,000 distinct CDR3 sequences in the sample, 27% were seen once. The draw of peripheral blood yielded ten milliliters from each donor. Regarding the study as a whole: When set beside aged donors, long-lived donors presented more naive CD4+ cells and higher diversity.

The TCR was taken from an older woman in good health. The specimen was blood.

The CDR3 DNA is TGCGCCAGCAGCCAAATAACAGGGGATTCCTACGAGCAGTACTTC. This gives the protein CASSQITGDSYEQYF. V and J are TRBV4-1 and TRBJ2-7; the match to TRBD1 covers 7 bases. CDR1 MGHRA and CDR2 YSYEKL come from the germline V gene. CDR3 length equals 15 residues. V was clipped by 2 bases and J by 1 base; unmatched bases: 5.